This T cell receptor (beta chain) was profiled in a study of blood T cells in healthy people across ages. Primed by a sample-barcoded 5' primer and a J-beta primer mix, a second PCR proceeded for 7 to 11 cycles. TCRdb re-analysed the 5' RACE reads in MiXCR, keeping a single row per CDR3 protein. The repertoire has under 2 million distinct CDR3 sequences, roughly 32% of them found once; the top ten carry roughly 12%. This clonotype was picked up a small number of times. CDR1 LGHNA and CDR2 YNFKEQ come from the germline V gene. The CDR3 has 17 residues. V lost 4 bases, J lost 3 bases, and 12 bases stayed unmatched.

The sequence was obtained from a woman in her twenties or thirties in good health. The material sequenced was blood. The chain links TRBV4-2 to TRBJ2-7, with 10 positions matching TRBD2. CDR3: CASSRRNLLAGVYEQYF. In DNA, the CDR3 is TGTGCCAGCAGCCGCAGGAATTTGCTAGCGGGAGTCTACGAGCAGTACTTC.